These 31 T cell receptor beta chains came from one sample sequenced in a study of blood T cell repertoires in COVID-19. Sequencing was performed with immunoSEQ multiplex PCR; in TCRdb, only in-frame clones are kept and a portion is missing. The sample has approximately 250,000 clones; under 95% are singletons. The sequencing sample was made of PBMCs or T cells enriched from blood (not recorded which). These receptors all stem from a man between 35 and 55 years old who had been exposed to COVID-19.

For the CDR3, the DNA is TGTGCCAGCAGCCTCACAAAAGGGGCTGAAGCTTTCTTT. Translated, it gives CASSLTKGAEAFF. The gene calls are TRBV28 and TRBJ1-1; maybe TRBD1 (5 bases). The germline gives CDR1 MDHEN, CDR2 SYDVKM. V was trimmed by 6 bases and J by 6 bases, leaving 14 bases between them. This CDR3 has 13 amino acids.

The chain has TRBV2 and TRBJ1-5, with D hard to call. Germline V gene data show CDR1 as SNHLY and CDR2 as FYNNEI. V shed 2 bases and J shed 3 bases, with 11 bases lying between them. The CDR3 sequence is 15 residues long. The CDR3 loop is CASSEYQVTNQPQHF. The CDR3 DNA reads TGTGCCAGCAGTGAATATCAGGTAACCAATCAGCCCCAGCATTTT. Drawing the rest from reference TRBV2 and TRBJ1-5, the complete variable domain is EPEVTQTPSHQVTQMGQEVILRCVPISNHLYFYWYRQILGQKVEFLVSFYNNEISEKSEIFDDQFSVERPDGSNFTLKIRSTKLEDSAMYFCASSEYQVTNQPQHFGDGTRLSIL.

A single count supports this clone. The rearrangement joins TRBV5-1 to TRBJ1-1; weak D call: TRBD1 (6 bases). V lost 1 base to trimming and J lost 0 bases, with 13 bases between them. CDR3 length: 16 amino acids. Per germline, CDR1 SGHRS and CDR2 YFSETQ. CDR3 loop: CASSLSTGMMNTEAFF. Here the CDR3 DNA reads TGCGCCAGCAGCTTGTCGACAGGTATGATGAACACTGAAGCTTTCTTT.

The chain joins TRBV6-5 to TRBJ2-1; 11 bases are a match to TRBD2. The CDR3 is 16 amino acids. Per germline, CDR1 MNHEY and CDR2 SVGAGI. V lost 5 bases and J lost 5; bases outside the gene matches: 8. Here the CDR3 reads CASSHLAGGPHNEQFF. In nucleotides, the CDR3 is TGTGCCAGCAGTCACTTAGCGGGAGGGCCCCACAATGAGCAGTTCTTC.

This clone was seen a single time. The chain is built from TRBV2 and TRBJ2-3, with 9 bases identical to TRBD1. CDR3 length: 15 residues. CDR1 and CDR2 (germline): SNHLY, FYNNEI. Trimming at V came to 10 bases and at J to 2 bases, leaving 10 bases not matched to a gene. The CDR3 DNA reads TGTGCCACCGCGAGCCGGGACAGGGACACAGATACGCAGTATTTT. Residues: CATASRDRDTDTQYF.

This clone was picked up a small number of times. This chain joins TRBV6-5 and TRBJ1-2, with D perhaps matching TRBD1 (6 bases). Germline loops: CDR1 MNHEY, CDR2 SVGAGI. CDR3 size: 12 residues. Trimming left V 6 bases short and J 4 bases short, with 9 bases between. This CDR3 reads CASRTGLYGYTF. CDR3 sequence (DNA): TGTGCCAGCAGGACAGGTCTCTATGGCTACACCTTC.

V is TRBV6-2 or TRBV6-3 and J is TRBJ1-1; D ambiguous. Germline V gives CDR1 MNHEY, CDR2 SVGEGT. V was shortened by 2 bases and J by 2 bases, with 6 bases between the two germline ends. The CDR3 is 13 residues long. The CDR3 bases are TGTGCCAGCAGTTACGGCAGTAACACTGAAGCTTTCTTT. Its protein product is CASSYGSNTEAFF.

The chain links TRBV27 to TRBJ2-1; 9 bases match TRBD1. The CDR3 has 15 residues. Germline V gene sequence: CDR1 MNHEY, CDR2 SMNVEV (reference sequence). Trimming at V came to 3 bases and at J to 10 bases, leaving 10 bases not matched to a gene. In DNA, the CDR3 is TGTGCCAGCAGTTTCCCGGGACAGGGCTCGTCCGAGCAGTTCTTC. As protein: CASSFPGQGSSEQFF.

This chain joins TRBV6-5 and TRBJ1-4; D not certain. The length of the CDR3 is 14 residues. CDR1 is MNHEY and CDR2 is SVGAGI in the germline V gene. V lost 6 bases to trimming and J lost 7 bases, with 15 bases between them. The CDR3 region is CASRPGGLSEKLFF. In DNA, the CDR3 is TGTGCCAGCAGACCCGGAGGATTGAGTGAAAAACTGTTTTTT.

The chain recombines TRBV6-5 with TRBJ1-2; 10 bases map to TRBD1. This CDR3 spans 16 amino acids. V trimming: 0 bases; J trimming: 2 bases; junction bases outside the gene matches: 3. Germline CDR1 MNHEY, CDR2 SVGAGI. CDR3 in amino acids: CASSYSSGQGNYGYTF. CDR3 nucleotide sequence: TGTGCCAGCAGTTACTCGTCGGGACAGGGGAACTATGGCTACACCTTC.

This clone was counted a single time. The chain carries TRBV25-1 and TRBJ2-7; TRBD1 matches 11 bases. Unmatched junction bases numbered 6, after V lost 2 bases and J lost 3 bases. Germline loops: CDR1 MGHDK, CDR2 SYGVNS. The CDR3 runs 16 residues. The CDR3 reads CASSEKTGTGGYEQYF. The CDR3 DNA sequence: TGTGCCAGCAGTGAAAAGACTGGGACAGGGGGCTACGAGCAGTACTTC.

This clone was observed a handful of times. The J gene is TRBJ2-2, the V gene TRBV11-2; D ambiguous. The CDR3 totals 11 residues. With 4 bases removed from V and 5 bases from J, the gap between germline ends came to 2 bases. Looked up from germline, CDR1 is SGHAT and CDR2 is FQNNGV. Here the CDR3 reads CASSSTGELFF. The CDR3 nucleotides read TGTGCCAGCAGCTCGACCGGGGAGCTGTTTTTT.

The gene calls are TRBV18 and TRBJ2-3; D remains ambiguous. The CDR3 is 19 residues long. CDR1 is KGHSH, CDR2 LQKENI, per germline. V lost 2 bases and J 0 bases, leaving 21 bases between the germline ends. In DNA, the CDR3 is TGTGCCAGCTCACCATTCCCCCCGCCAGTGATCCCTAGCACAGATACGCAGTATTTT. Translated: CASSPFPPPVIPSTDTQYF.

This chain joins TRBV28 and TRBJ1-3; D possibly corresponds to TRBD1 (6 bases). The CDR3 totals 14 residues. Germline V CDR1 and CDR2: MDHEN, SYDVKM. The V end lost 1 base, the J end lost 7 bases, and 11 bases lay between the germline ends. CDR3 sequence reads: CASSLLAGANTIYF. CDR3 DNA: TGTGCCAGCAGTTTATTAGCAGGGGCGAACACCATATATTTT.

The rearrangement links TRBV30 to TRBJ2-1; 13 bases match TRBD2. The CDR3 covers 16 residues. Looked up from germline, CDR1 is GTSNPN and CDR2 is SVGIG (reference sequence). V shed 2 bases and J 6 bases; nucleotides not matched to a gene: 7. CDR3 DNA sequence: TGTGCCTGGAGTTCAGGACTAGCGGGAGTGGGCAATGAGCAGTTCTTC. It translates to CAWSSGLAGVGNEQFF.

This chain uses TRBV5-1 with TRBJ2-7; 11 bases fit TRBD2. Germline V gives CDR1 SGHRS, CDR2 YFSETQ. The CDR3 extends over 15 amino acids. V gave up 4 bases and J gave up 6 bases; unmatched junction bases: 9. CDR3 nucleotides: TGCGCCAGCAGCGCCCTGACTAGCGGGAACGTCGAGCAGTACTTC. As protein: CASSALTSGNVEQYF.

The chain uses TRBV30 and TRBJ1-1, with 7 bases aligning to TRBD1. Germline lookup yields CDR1 GTSNPN and CDR2 SVGIG (reference sequence). This CDR3 comprises 14 residues. J gave up 0 bases and V 5 bases, and 6 bases lay outside the gene matches. CDR3 DNA: TGTGCCTGGCTCAGGGGGGCAATGAACACTGAAGCTTTCTTT. It codes for CAWLRGAMNTEAFF.

J is TRBJ2-3 and V is TRBV6-2 or TRBV6-3; 8 bases agree with TRBD2. The CDR3 runs to 13 residues. The ends lost 6 bases at V and 1 base at J; junction bases unmatched: 0. Per germline, CDR1 MNHEY and CDR2 SVGEGT. CDR3 protein: CASSGRGTDTQYF. Here the CDR3 DNA reads TGTGCCAGCAGCGGGAGGGGCACAGATACGCAGTATTTT.

This clone was seen a few times. The chain is built from TRBV19 and TRBJ1-5; no firm D call. Trimming pared 1 base from V and 7 bases from J, leaving 14 bases between. The CDR3 runs to 15 residues. The germline gives CDR1 LNHDA, CDR2 SQIVND (reference sequence). CDR3 sequence: CASSIGRYLRQPQHF. For the CDR3, the DNA is TGTGCCAGTAGTATAGGCAGGTACCTCAGGCAGCCCCAGCATTTT.

The chain joins TRBV27 to TRBJ2-7; D gene ambiguous. Between the trimmed V and J ends, which lost 2 bases and 2 bases, there was a span of 10 bases. Germline V gives CDR1 MNHEY, CDR2 SMNVEV (reference sequence). This CDR3 is 14 amino acids long. The CDR3: CASSLGGGAYEQYF. The CDR3 bases are TGTGCCAGCAGTTTAGGCGGCGGAGCCTACGAGCAGTACTTC.

V and J are TRBV25-1 and TRBJ1-3; the D gene is possibly TRBD1 (5 bases). V gave up 3 bases and J gave up 3 bases, with 12 bases separating them. Germline lookup yields CDR1 MGHDK and CDR2 SYGVNS. The CDR3 has 15 amino acids. In nucleotides, the CDR3 is TGTGCCAGCAGTGAGGAGCAGGGTTATGGAAACACCATATATTTT. This gives the protein CASSEEQGYGNTIYF.

The chain employs TRBV5-6 and TRBJ1-4; 9 bases line up with TRBD1. Germline V lookup: CDR1 SGHDT, CDR2 YYEEEE. The CDR3 has 15 amino acids. V dropped 4 bases and J dropped 5; count of bases not matched to a gene: 6. CDR3 sequence (DNA): TGTGCCAGCAGCCCACGACAGGGGGGAAATGAAAAACTGTTTTTT. It specifies CASSPRQGGNEKLFF.

The V gene is TRBV9, the J gene TRBJ2-3, with D perhaps matching TRBD2 (6 bases). The V and J ends lost 3 bases and 0 bases respectively, with 26 bases between them. This CDR3 is 20 amino acids long. The V gene's germline CDR1 is SGDLS and CDR2 YYNGEE. The CDR3 reads CASSDPGTPYSFSSTDTQYF. CDR3 bases: TGTGCCAGCAGCGACCCCGGGACTCCTTATTCATTTTCTAGCACAGATACGCAGTATTTT.

The rearrangement links TRBV7-9 to TRBJ1-5; D not certain. This CDR3 contains 15 residues. CDR1 is SEHNR and CDR2 is FQNEAQ in the germline V gene (reference sequence). Trimming took 5 bases from V and 0 from J, leaving 11 bases between them. DNA for the CDR3: TGTGCCAGCAGCCCGGGGAGGTATAGCAATCAGCCCCAGCATTTT. Translating it yields CASSPGRYSNQPQHF.

Comments on this clone: In the same sample, other DNA sequences code for this CDR3. This rearrangement joins TRBV5-1 to TRBJ2-3, with 8 nucleotides matching TRBD1. J was trimmed by 0 bases and V by 4 bases; bases with no gene match: 7. From germline, CDR1 is SGHRS and CDR2 YFSETQ. The CDR3 covers 16 residues. CDR3 bases: TGCGCCAGCAGCCTTGCAGGGGGCGCGAGCACAGATACGCAGTATTTT. This gives the protein CASSLAGGASTDTQYF.

The V gene is TRBV28, the J gene TRBJ2-1; a weak D match, TRBD1 (7 bases). The V gene's germline CDR1 is MDHEN and CDR2 SYDVKM. Trimming shortened V by 8 bases and J by 0 bases, and 17 bases separated the two germline ends. This CDR3 is built from 16 residues. The CDR3 DNA reads as TGTGCCAGCGCCTCCGCAGGGGGGAGCTCCTACAATGAGCAGTTCTTC. Its protein product is CASASAGGSSYNEQFF.

The chain employs TRBV3-1 (or the pseudogene TRBV3-2) and TRBJ1-2, with D hard to call. The CDR3 totals 14 residues. Germline loops: CDR1 LGHDT, CDR2 YNNKEL (reference sequence). Deletions cut 0 bases from V and 1 base from J, with 6 bases between. CDR3 sequence: CASSQDLSNYGYTF. CDR3 DNA: TGTGCCAGCAGCCAAGATCTAAGTAACTATGGCTACACCTTC.

This chain joins TRBV30 and TRBJ2-2; 9 bases map to TRBD2. This CDR3 has 20 residues. The junction had 20 bases not matched to a gene; V was cut back by 0 bases and J by 6 bases. Germline CDR1 and CDR2: GTSNPN and SVGIG (reference sequence). In nucleotides, the CDR3 is TGTGCCTGGAGTGTATATCTTGGGACTAGCAACTTCGGTGTATCCGGGGAGCTGTTTTTT. As protein: CAWSVYLGTSNFGVSGELFF.

The rearrangement links TRBV7-9 to TRBJ1-6; D is uncertain. CDR1 is SEHNR, CDR2 FQNEAQ, per germline (reference sequence). The CDR3 is made up of 16 amino acids. Trimming took 1 base from V and 2 from J, leaving 9 bases between them. The CDR3 nucleotides read TGTGCCAGCAGCTTAGGTGCGCTTACCTATAATTCACCCCTCCACTTT. Protein product: CASSLGALTYNSPLHF.

The CDR3 sequence: CASSLVGSGNTIYF. The CDR3 coding sequence is TGTGCCAGCAGCTTAGTCGGCTCTGGAAACACCATATATTTT. The chain recombines TRBV7-3 with TRBJ1-3; D is ambiguous. Per germline, CDR1 SGHTA and CDR2 FQGTGA. The CDR3 sequence is 14 residues long. V lost 2 bases to trimming and J lost 0 bases, with 5 bases between them.

The rearrangement links TRBV15 to TRBJ2-4, with 7 bases lining up with TRBD1. The germline CDR1 and CDR2 sequences are LNHNV and YYDKDF (reference sequence). J gave up 0 bases and V 5 bases, and 7 bases lay outside the gene matches. CDR3 length: 16 amino acids. CDR3 nucleotide sequence: TGTGCCACCAGCGGGGGACAGCTGCTAGCCAAAAACATTCAGTACTTC. Its protein product is CATSGGQLLAKNIQYF. The variable domain in full, with the rest retrieved from reference TRBV15 and TRBJ2-4, is DAMVIQNPRYQVTQFGKPVTLSCSQTLNHNVMYWYQQKSSQAPKLLFHYYDKDFNNEADTPDNFQSRRPNTSFCFLDIRSPGLGDTAMYLCATSGGQLLAKNIQYFGAGTRLSVL.